What follows are 9 T cell receptor beta chains derived from one specimen sequenced in a study of blood T cell repertoires in COVID-19. Clones were sequenced by immunoSEQ multiplex PCR, and TCRdb holds only the in-frame ones, with some missing. The sample includes roughly 300,000 clones, about 85% of them seen just once. Material for sequencing was PBMCs or T cells enriched from blood (not recorded which). Receptor source: a woman between 50 and 59 years old who had recovered from COVID-19.

The chain has TRBV7-9 and TRBJ2-6, with D perhaps matching TRBD2 (7 bases). Germline CDR1 SEHNR, CDR2 FQNEAQ (reference sequence). This CDR3 region has 15 residues. V was cut by 3 bases and J by 9 bases, with 15 bases left in between. This chain's CDR3 is CASSFGGGGVNVLTF. The CDR3 nucleotides read TGTGCCAGCAGCTTCGGGGGCGGGGGTGTCAACGTCCTGACTTTC.

The V gene is TRBV5-4, the J gene TRBJ2-3; D not certain. Germline CDR1 SGHNT, CDR2 YYREEE (reference sequence). The ends were cut back, 0 bases at V and 4 bases at J, with 6 bases in the middle. CDR3 length: 13 amino acids. The CDR3 DNA sequence: TGTGCCAGCAGCTTGGACCTAGCAGATACGCAGTATTTT. This sequence encodes CASSLDLADTQYF. Supplemented by reference TRBV5-4 and TRBJ2-3, the full variable domain reads ETGVTQSPTHLIKTRGQQVTLRCSSQSGHNTVSWYQQALGQGPQFIFQYYREEENGRGNFPPRFSGLQFPNYSSELNVNALELDDSALYLCASSLDLADTQYFGPGTRLTVL.

The chain uses TRBV15 and TRBJ2-3, with a possible D match to TRBD1 (5 bases). The ends were cut back, 2 bases at V and 5 bases at J, with 14 bases in the middle. Germline V gene lookup returns CDR1 LNHNV and CDR2 YYDKDF (reference sequence). The CDR3 loop spans 15 amino acids. CDR3 in amino acids: CATSRRGLERDTQYF. The CDR3 DNA sequence: TGTGCCACCAGCAGAAGGGGTTTAGAGAGAGATACGCAGTATTTT.

The rearrangement joins TRBV9 to TRBJ2-1, with 12 positions matching TRBD2. Trimming at V came to 3 bases and at J to 5 bases, leaving 6 bases not matched to a gene. This CDR3 comprises 16 residues. Germline values: CDR1 SGDLS, CDR2 YYNGEE. CDR3 sequence: CASSARLAGDNNEQFF. The CDR3 bases are TGTGCCAGCAGCGCCCGACTAGCGGGAGACAACAATGAGCAGTTCTTC.

The CDR3 nucleotides are TGTGCCAGCACCGTAGGCGGGACGTCACCTTACGAGCAGTACTTC. Its translation is CASTVGGTSPYEQYF. V usage is TRBV28 and J usage is TRBJ2-7, with a tentative D call TRBD2 (6 bases). Germline V gives CDR1 MDHEN, CDR2 SYDVKM. CDR3 length: 15 residues. V was pared by 7 bases and J by 4 bases, with 20 bases between. Based on the CDR3 plus reference TRBV28 and TRBJ2-7, the full variable domain is DVKVTQSSRYLVKRTGEKVFLECVQDMDHENMFWYRQDPGLGLRLIYFSYDVKMKEKGDIPEGYSVSREKKERFSLILESASTNQTSMYLCASTVGGTSPYEQYFGPGTRLTVT.

V usage is TRBV12-5 and J usage is TRBJ1-1, with D unresolved. Germline values: CDR1 LGHNT, CDR2 FRNRAP. The V end lost 0 bases, the J end lost 3 bases, and 14 bases lay between the germline ends. The length of the CDR3 is 16 residues. Here the CDR3 reads CASGLVRPGGDTEAFF. The CDR3 DNA sequence: TGTGCTAGTGGTTTGGTACGCCCAGGAGGCGACACTGAAGCTTTCTTT.

The gene calls are TRBV3-1 (or the pseudogene TRBV3-2) and TRBJ2-1, with D unresolved. Germline loops: CDR1 LGHDT, CDR2 YNNKEL (reference sequence). The CDR3 consists of 15 residues. The V and J ends lost 3 bases and 0 bases respectively, with 9 bases between them. CDR3 bases: TGTGCCAGCAGCCAGACGAGGAGCTCCTACAATGAGCAGTTCTTC. Translating gives CASSQTRSSYNEQFF.

The DNA for the CDR3 is TGTGCCAGTAGTACAGGGACACCAAACACTGAAGCTTTCTTT. As protein: CASSTGTPNTEAFF. The chain carries TRBV19 and TRBJ1-1; tentatively, D is TRBD1 (6 bases). V was trimmed by 4 bases and J by 2 bases, leaving 11 bases between them. CDR3 length equals 14 residues. Germline V CDR1 and CDR2: LNHDA, SQIVND (reference sequence).

The chain joins TRBV5-1 to TRBJ1-4, with D possibly matching TRBD1 (6 bases). Trimming left V 4 bases short and J 8 bases short, with 18 bases between. The CDR3 has 15 residues. Looked up from germline, CDR1 is SGHRS and CDR2 is YFSETQ. The CDR3 sequence: CASSLVPGGGEKLFF. CDR3 bases: TGCGCCAGCAGCCTAGTTCCGGGGGGCGGCGAAAAACTGTTTTTT.